Shown below are 32 T cell receptor beta chains from a single sample sequenced in a study of blood T cell repertoires in COVID-19. Clones were read by immunoSEQ multiplex PCR, and TCRdb kept only the in-frame ones, dropping some. The sample includes 62,000 or so clones, under 80% of them seen just once. The material sequenced was peripheral blood. The receptors derive from a human donor in a cohort sampled during active COVID-19.

This clone was observed a handful of times. The chain combines TRBV6-5 with TRBJ1-2; no reliable D call. The V end lost 5 bases, the J end lost 0 bases, and 10 bases lay between the germline ends. CDR1 is MNHEY, CDR2 SVGAGI, per germline. This CDR3 comprises 14 residues. CDR3 region: CASSTELANYGYTF. CDR3 nucleotide sequence: TGTGCCAGCAGTACAGAATTAGCTAACTATGGCTACACCTTC.

This clone appeared a few times. DNA for the CDR3: TGTGCCTGGAGTTCTCGGGACAGGTCTATTTATGGCTACACCTTC. This sequence encodes CAWSSRDRSIYGYTF. The rearrangement joins TRBV30 to TRBJ1-2; 8 bases line up with TRBD1. There are 15 residues in the CDR3. With V trimmed by 2 bases and J by 5 bases, 10 bases remained unmatched. Per germline, CDR1 GTSNPN and CDR2 SVGIG (reference sequence). Full variable domain (rest looked up from reference TRBV30 and TRBJ1-2): SQTIHQWPATLVQPVGSPLSLECTVEGTSNPNLYWYRQAAGRGLQLLFYSVGIGQISSEVPQNLSASRPQDRQFILSSKKLLLSDSGFYLCAWSSRDRSIYGYTFGSGTRLTVV.

This clone was seen more than once but under ten times. J is TRBJ1-2 and V is TRBV27; 8 positions match TRBD1. Losses at the gene ends were 3 bases for V and 7 bases for J; bases not matched to a gene: 4. CDR3 size: 13 residues. The V gene's germline CDR1 is MNHEY and CDR2 SMNVEV (reference sequence). CDR3 nucleotides: TGTGCCAGCAGTTTCCGGACAGGGTCTGGCTACACCTTC. It translates to CASSFRTGSGYTF.

The chain has TRBV7-3 and TRBJ2-7; D unresolved. V was shortened by 2 bases and J by 4 bases, with 15 bases between the two germline ends. CDR1 is SGHTA and CDR2 is FQGTGA in the germline V gene. There are 15 residues in the CDR3. The DNA of the CDR3 is TGTGCCAGCAGCTTAGATTCAGGTTTGGTGTACGAGCAGTACTTC. It translates to CASSLDSGLVYEQYF.

The rearrangement joins TRBV15 to TRBJ1-6, with D possibly TRBD1 on 5 matching bases. The germline gives CDR1 LNHNV, CDR2 YYDKDF (reference sequence). The CDR3 has 14 amino acids. V lost 0 bases to trimming and J lost 9 bases, with 9 bases between them. For the CDR3, the DNA is TGTGCCACCAGCAGAGACAGGGATGGTTCACCCCTCCACTTT. Translating it yields CATSRDRDGSPLHF.

The chain combines TRBV10-3 with TRBJ2-2; a possible D gene is TRBD1 (6 bases). CDR1 and CDR2 (germline): ENHRY, SYGVKD. V lost 2 bases and J 1 base, leaving 14 bases between the germline ends. The CDR3 totals 17 residues. In nucleotides, the CDR3 is TGTGCCATCAGTGAGCGCGAACCGGGACAGAACACCGGGGAGCTGTTTTTT. Its translation: CAISEREPGQNTGELFF.

In its sample, this clone was seen once. The chain recombines TRBV9 with TRBJ2-5; 11 bases agree with TRBD2. Germline trimming cut 0 bases from V and 4 bases from J; bases unmatched to any gene: 5. Looked up from germline, CDR1 is SGDLS and CDR2 is YYNGEE. The CDR3 is made up of 16 amino acids. The CDR3 sequence is CASSVGSGGAVETQYF. The CDR3 nucleotides read TGTGCCAGCAGCGTAGGTAGCGGGGGGGCCGTAGAGACCCAGTACTTC.

This clone has a single count. The chain has TRBV6-5 and TRBJ2-7, with 10 bases lining up with TRBD1. This CDR3 has 15 amino acids. The V gene's germline CDR1 is MNHEY and CDR2 SVGAGI. V was pared by 5 bases and J by 2 bases, with 6 bases of the junction left unmatched. CDR3 nucleotides: TGTGCCAGCAGTCCCGACAGGGGGCCTACCTACGAGCAGTACTTC. Translation: CASSPDRGPTYEQYF.

This clone was seen a single time. The chain employs TRBV11-2 and TRBJ2-4; D may be TRBD2 (7 bases). The germline V gene encodes CDR1 SGHAT and CDR2 FQNNGV. This CDR3 has 14 amino acids. With 5 bases removed from V and 6 bases from J, the gap between germline ends came to 14 bases. CDR3 region: CASSLQGRGNIQYF. The DNA for the CDR3 is TGTGCCAGCAGCCTTCAGGGGAGGGGAAACATTCAGTACTTC.

This clone was seen a few times. The CDR3 DNA reads as TGCGCCAGCAGCTTGGGTCCTAGCGGGGGTATACAAGAGACCCAGTACTTC. Protein product: CASSLGPSGGIQETQYF. This chain joins TRBV5-1 and TRBJ2-5; 10 bases map to TRBD2. Germline loops: CDR1 SGHRS, CDR2 YFSETQ. CDR3 size: 17 residues. V was clipped by 0 bases and J by 2 bases; unmatched bases: 7.

The V call is TRBV5-1, the J call TRBJ2-5, with TRBD1 identical over 7 bases. Germline lookup yields CDR1 SGHRS and CDR2 YFSETQ. V trimming: 4 bases; J trimming: 2 bases; junction bases outside the gene matches: 5. The CDR3 extends over 14 amino acids. The CDR3 DNA reads TGCGCCAGCAGCACCGGGACAGTTCAAGAGACCCAGTACTTC. Encoded protein: CASSTGTVQETQYF.

The V and J genes are TRBV4-2 and TRBJ1-5; D is unclear. CDR1 is LGHNA, CDR2 YNFKEQ, per germline. The germline V and J ends were trimmed by 2 bases and 2 bases, with 4 bases remaining between them. This CDR3 contains 13 residues. The CDR3 spells CASSQPGNQPQHF. The CDR3 coding sequence is TGTGCCAGCAGCCAACCGGGCAATCAGCCCCAGCATTTT.

The rearrangement joins TRBV30 to TRBJ1-2; D is uncertain. CDR3 length: 12 amino acids. Looked up from germline, CDR1 is GTSNPN and CDR2 is SVGIG (reference sequence). Trimming took off 0 bases at V and 8 bases at J, with 10 bases between the two ends. The CDR3 coding sequence is TGTGCCTGGAGTGTAGCCGGGAAAGGCTACACCTTC. This gives the protein CAWSVAGKGYTF.

J is TRBJ1-2 and V is TRBV6-2 or TRBV6-3; 9 bases agree with TRBD1. With 5 bases clipped from V and 5 bases from J, the junction kept 3 bases outside the gene matches. The CDR3 extends over 13 amino acids. From germline, CDR1 is MNHEY and CDR2 SVGEGT. The CDR3 here is CASSRQGDYGYTF. The CDR3 DNA reads as TGTGCCAGCAGTCGACAGGGGGATTATGGCTACACCTTC.

J is TRBJ2-7 and V is TRBV21-1; the D call in the table, TRBD1, was not verified against the DNA. TRBV21-1 is shown as a pseudogene. The CDR3 sequence is 14 residues long. CDR3 sequence (DNA): TGTGCCAGCAGCAAATGGACACTTACCTACGAGCAGTACTTC. It specifies CASSKWTLTYEQYF.

This clone was observed many times. CDR3 residues: CSVESSGTEANYGYTF. The CDR3 DNA reads TGCAGCGTTGAGAGCTCCGGGACTGAGGCAAACTATGGCTACACCTTC. The V gene is TRBV29-1, the J gene TRBJ1-2; weak D call: TRBD1 (5 bases). The ends were cut back, 3 bases at V and 2 bases at J, with 19 bases in the middle. CDR1 is SQVTM and CDR2 is ANQGSEA in the germline V gene. This CDR3 comprises 16 residues.

CDR3 nucleotide sequence: TGTGCCAGCAGCCGCGGACAGGGGCGAGAAGCTTTCTTT. Amino acid sequence: CASSRGQGREAFF. The V call is TRBV7-3, the J call TRBJ1-1, with TRBD1 matching over 9 bases. The CDR3 loop spans 13 amino acids. Germline trimming cut 5 bases from V and 8 bases from J; bases unmatched to any gene: 6. Germline CDR1 reads SGHTA; CDR2 reads FQGTGA.

CDR3 sequence: CASKITGTANTGELFF. CDR3 nucleotide sequence: TGTGCCAGCAAAATTACCGGGACAGCGAACACCGGGGAGCTGTTTTTT. V gene TRBV7-2 combines with J gene TRBJ2-2; TRBD1 aligns across 7 bases. The V and J ends lost 7 bases and 0 bases, in that order; junction bases with no gene match: 8. The CDR3 covers 16 residues. Looked up from germline, CDR1 is SGHTA and CDR2 is FQGNSA. Combining the CDR3 with reference TRBV7-2 and TRBJ2-2 gives the whole variable domain GAGVSQSPSNKVTEKGKDVELRCDPISGHTALYWYRQSLGQGLEFLIYFQGNSAPDKSGLPSDRFSAERTGGSVSTLTIQRTQQEDSAVYLCASKITGTANTGELFFGEGSRLTVL.

The rearrangement links TRBV5-4 to TRBJ2-7; possible D gene TRBD2, 5 bases. With 4 bases removed from V and 0 bases from J, the gap between germline ends came to 11 bases. The CDR3 extends over 14 amino acids. From germline, CDR1 is SGHNT and CDR2 YYREEE (reference sequence). The CDR3 region is CASSTTGSSYEQYF. For the CDR3, the DNA is TGTGCCAGCAGCACGACGGGATCCTCCTACGAGCAGTACTTC.

This chain joins TRBV3-1 (or the pseudogene TRBV3-2) and TRBJ1-2, with TRBD1 matching 9 bases. V lost 2 bases to trimming and J lost 4 bases; unmatched junction nucleotides: 11. This CDR3 has 17 residues. The germline V gene encodes CDR1 LGHDT and CDR2 YNNKEL (reference sequence). CDR3 DNA sequence: TGTGCCAGCAGCCAACAAACCGGGACAGGGTTTGGCTATGGCTACACCTTC. Translated, it gives CASSQQTGTGFGYGYTF.

The rearrangement joins TRBV5-4 to TRBJ1-2, with D possibly being TRBD1 (6 bases). Germline V gene sequence: CDR1 SGHNT, CDR2 YYREEE (reference sequence). V gave up 4 bases and J gave up 0 bases, with 13 bases separating them. The CDR3 length is 15 residues. The chain's CDR3 is CASSGNRVANYGYTF. For the CDR3, the DNA is TGTGCCAGCAGCGGCAACAGGGTAGCTAACTATGGCTACACCTTC.

V gene TRBV15 combines with J gene TRBJ1-1; TRBD1 might be the D (5 bases). The CDR3 consists of 15 residues. CDR1 is LNHNV, CDR2 YYDKDF, per germline (reference sequence). Trimming removed 3 bases from V and 2 bases from J, with 13 bases in between. The CDR3, as DNA: TGTGCCACCAGCAGCCACCTGGGACTCAACACTGAAGCTTTCTTT. Amino acid sequence: CATSSHLGLNTEAFF.

This chain uses TRBV4-3 with TRBJ2-7; the match to TRBD2 covers 7 bases. CDR3 length: 15 residues. Looked up from germline, CDR1 is LGHNA and CDR2 is YSLEER. V lost 1 base to trimming and J lost 2 bases; unmatched junction nucleotides: 5. Here the CDR3 reads CASSQVVGGAYEQYF. In nucleotides, the CDR3 is TGCGCCAGCAGCCAAGTTGTGGGGGGGGCCTACGAGCAGTACTTC.

This chain joins TRBV7-2 and TRBJ2-2; 8 nucleotides match TRBD1. V lost 5 bases, J lost 5 bases, and 7 bases stayed unmatched. The CDR3 is 15 amino acids. Germline loops: CDR1 SGHTA, CDR2 FQGNSA. CDR3 in amino acids: CASSIRQGKTGELFF. The CDR3 bases are TGTGCCAGCAGCATACGACAGGGGAAAACCGGGGAGCTGTTTTTT.

V gene TRBV6-5 combines with J gene TRBJ1-1, with D possibly being TRBD1 (6 bases). Per the germline V gene, CDR1 is MNHEY and CDR2 is SVGAGI. This CDR3 contains 15 residues. Trimming shortened V by 4 bases and J by 5 bases, and 17 bases separated the two germline ends. The CDR3 DNA sequence: TGTGCCAGCAGTTTACTCAGGGGCAGCGGAACTGAAGCTTTCTTT. Translating it yields CASSLLRGSGTEAFF.

CDR3 nucleotide sequence: TGCGCCAGCAGCCCCCTGGCAGGGTCAACTGGAAACACCATATATTTT. Amino acid sequence: CASSPLAGSTGNTIYF. This chain connects TRBV5-1 to TRBJ1-3; possibly TRBD1 for D (5 bases). The CDR3 runs to 16 residues. Trimming stripped 4 bases from V and 2 bases from J, with 16 bases between. The germline V gene encodes CDR1 SGHRS and CDR2 YFSETQ.

The chain joins TRBV20-1 to TRBJ1-1; a weak D match, TRBD1 (6 bases). CDR3 length: 15 residues. Per the germline V gene, CDR1 is DFQATT and CDR2 is SNEGSKA (reference sequence). V gave up 3 bases and J gave up 0 bases, with 14 bases separating them. CDR3 in amino acids: CSASGSAGVNTEAFF. The DNA of the CDR3 is TGCAGTGCTAGTGGGTCGGCAGGGGTGAACACTGAAGCTTTCTTT.

This chain joins TRBV5-4 and TRBJ1-4, with D unclear. This CDR3 contains 14 residues. The germline V and J ends were trimmed by 4 bases and 0 bases, with 7 bases remaining between them. From germline, CDR1 is SGHNT and CDR2 YYREEE (reference sequence). CDR3 sequence reads: CASSPGATNEKLFF. The CDR3 DNA is TGTGCCAGCAGCCCCGGTGCAACTAATGAAAAACTGTTTTTT. Full variable domain (missing parts from reference TRBV5-4 and TRBJ1-4): ETGVTQSPTHLIKTRGQQVTLRCSSQSGHNTVSWYQQALGQGPQFIFQYYREEENGRGNFPPRFSGLQFPNYSSELNVNALELDDSALYLCASSPGATNEKLFFGSGTQLSVL.

The chain carries TRBV7-2 and TRBJ1-4; unclear D gene. The CDR3 has 14 amino acids. Germline CDR1 reads SGHTA; CDR2 reads FQGNSA. Trimming removed 5 bases at V and 0 bases at J, with 7 bases between. The CDR3 sequence is CASSPVATNEKLFF. CDR3 nucleotides: TGTGCCAGCAGCCCGGTTGCAACTAATGAAAAACTGTTTTTT.

The gene calls are TRBV7-3 and TRBJ2-1; a possible D gene is TRBD1 (7 bases). This CDR3 spans 19 amino acids. V dropped 1 base and J dropped 0 bases, with 19 bases sitting between them. CDR1 is SGHTA, CDR2 FQGTGA, per germline. The CDR3 region is CASSLRGGTAPSSYNEQFF. The CDR3 DNA reads as TGTGCCAGCAGCTTAAGAGGGGGGACAGCCCCGAGCTCCTACAATGAGCAGTTCTTC.

The chain combines TRBV5-1 with TRBJ2-3; 9 bases are shared with TRBD1. The ends lost 5 bases at V and 0 bases at J; junction bases unmatched: 7. There are 16 residues in the CDR3. The V gene's germline CDR1 is SGHRS and CDR2 YFSETQ. The CDR3 here is CASRQGDRVSTDTQYF. The DNA of the CDR3 is TGCGCCAGCAGACAAGGGGACAGGGTTAGCACAGATACGCAGTATTTT.

This sequence joins TRBV27 and TRBJ2-1; a weak D match, TRBD1 (6 bases). The CDR3 is 16 residues long. Germline V CDR1 and CDR2: MNHEY, SMNVEV (reference sequence). V gave up 4 bases and J gave up 4 bases, with 17 bases separating them. Written as DNA, the CDR3 is TGTGCCAGCAGTTCGGGGTATAACAGGGATTACAATGAGCAGTTCTTC. Its translation is CASSSGYNRDYNEQFF.